One sample yielded the 22 T cell receptor beta chains listed below, sequenced in a study of cytotoxic CD8 clonotypes in ibrutinib-treated CLL. This table comes from immunoSEQ multiplex PCR, and its TCRdb copy is limited to in-frame clones, with some not included. The table includes tens of thousands of clones, nearly 50% detected once. Sequencing was performed on PBMCs, taken before ibrutinib treatment. Receptors originate from a human donor with chronic lymphocytic leukemia.

The gene calls are TRBV27 and TRBJ1-2, with D unclear. The germline V and J ends were trimmed by 6 bases and 4 bases, with 21 bases remaining between them. This CDR3 is 16 amino acids long. Germline V gene lookup returns CDR1 MNHEY and CDR2 SMNVEV (reference sequence). CDR3 DNA: TGTGCCAGCAGCCTAACGGTTGCTGGGTTAGGCTATGGCTACACCTTC. Amino acids: CASSLTVAGLGYGYTF.

The V gene is TRBV6-4, the J gene TRBJ2-3; 10 bases map to TRBD2. The CDR3 length is 15 residues. V was pared by 8 bases and J by 5 bases, with 10 bases of the junction left unmatched. Looked up from germline, CDR1 is MRHNA and CDR2 is SNTAGT. The CDR3 protein is CASATAGGGEDTQYF. DNA for the CDR3: TGTGCCAGCGCAACAGCGGGGGGGGGAGAAGATACGCAGTATTTT.

This clone was picked up a small number of times. The rearrangement uses TRBV6-6 and TRBJ2-7; no firm D call. Per germline, CDR1 MNHNY and CDR2 SVGAGI (reference sequence). This CDR3 contains 15 residues. V lost 0 bases and J lost 2, with 11 bases in between. CDR3 amino acids: CASSYSEQQTYEQYF. Here the CDR3 DNA reads TGTGCCAGCAGTTACTCTGAGCAGCAGACCTACGAGCAGTACTTC.

The V call is TRBV5-1, the J call TRBJ1-2; weak D call: TRBD1 (5 bases). Looked up from germline, CDR1 is SGHRS and CDR2 is YFSETQ. V lost 4 bases, J lost 4 bases, and 17 bases lay in between. The CDR3 runs to 15 residues. CDR3 protein: CASSTAGPPSYGYTF. The CDR3 coding sequence is TGCGCCAGCAGCACCGCAGGGCCTCCTTCCTATGGCTACACCTTC. Together with reference TRBV5-1 and TRBJ1-2, the CDR3 gives the full variable domain: KAGVTQTPRYLIKTRGQQVTLSCSPISGHRSVSWYQQTPGQGLQFLFEYFSETQRNKGNFPGRFSGRQFSNSRSEMNVSTLELGDSALYLCASSTAGPPSYGYTFGSGTRLTVV.

This clone was found a few times. The J gene is TRBJ2-1, the V gene TRBV7-9, with D possibly called TRBD1 or TRBD2 (5 bases each). Trimming pared 5 bases from V and 0 bases from J, leaving 17 bases between. Germline V gene lookup returns CDR1 SEHNR and CDR2 FQNEAQ (reference sequence). This CDR3 comprises 17 residues. CDR3 bases: TGTGCCAGCAGCCTAATGGGACCTTCGAGCTCCTACAATGAGCAGTTCTTC. Its protein is CASSLMGPSSSYNEQFF.

The chain recombines TRBV6-1 with TRBJ1-6, with D unresolved. CDR1 MNHNS and CDR2 SASEGT come from the germline V gene. This CDR3 region has 17 residues. V lost 1 base to trimming and J lost 0 bases, with 10 bases between them. CDR3: CASSEVLGSSYNSPLHF. CDR3 coding DNA: TGTGCCAGCAGTGAAGTCTTGGGTAGCTCCTATAATTCACCCCTCCACTTT.

This clone has just a few counts. The chain links TRBV6-5 to TRBJ1-1; D may be TRBD1 (5 bases). The CDR3 has 12 amino acids. The germline V gene encodes CDR1 MNHEY and CDR2 SVGAGI. The V gene lost 7 bases and the J gene lost 5 bases, with 11 bases spanning the gap. The CDR3 protein is CASTMGGTEAFF. Written as DNA, the CDR3 is TGTGCCAGCACCATGGGGGGTACTGAAGCTTTCTTT.

The chain has TRBV10-1 and TRBJ2-2; 7 bases are shared with TRBD1. V was pared by 8 bases and J by 0 bases, with 6 bases of the junction left unmatched. The V gene's germline CDR1 is WNHNN and CDR2 SYGVQD (reference sequence). This CDR3 spans 15 amino acids. In DNA form, the CDR3 reads TGCGCCAGCTCGGCTCAGGGGGCGAACACCGGGGAGCTGTTTTTT. This gives the protein CASSAQGANTGELFF.

This clone was seen more than once but under ten times. CDR3: CASSPVERTNEKLFF. The DNA of the CDR3 is TGTGCCAGCTCACCGGTCGAAAGGACGAATGAAAAACTGTTTTTT. J is TRBJ1-4 and V is TRBV18; D not certain. The V gene lost 3 bases and the J gene lost 5 bases, with 13 bases spanning the gap. Germline loops: CDR1 KGHSH, CDR2 LQKENI. The CDR3 sequence is 15 residues long.

The gene calls are TRBV7-2 and TRBJ2-7; 10 bases are a match to TRBD1. From germline, CDR1 is SGHTA and CDR2 FQGNSA. The CDR3 is 15 amino acids. Losses at the gene ends were 5 bases for V and 1 base for J; bases not matched to a gene: 5. CDR3: CASSARQGASYEQYF. The CDR3 nucleotides are TGTGCCAGCAGCGCACGACAGGGGGCATCCTACGAGCAGTACTTC.

The chain employs TRBV7-9 and TRBJ2-1, with D possibly being TRBD2 (6 bases). In germline, CDR1 is SEHNR, CDR2 FQNEAQ (reference sequence). V was cut by 2 bases and J by 7 bases, with 21 bases left in between. The CDR3 covers 17 residues. The CDR3 sequence: CASSLIAGTYYQNEQFF. The CDR3 DNA sequence: TGTGCCAGCAGCTTAATCGCGGGGACTTACTATCAAAATGAGCAGTTCTTC.

This clone was recorded a few times. The V and J genes are TRBV4-1 and TRBJ2-1; 9 nucleotides agree with TRBD2. Germline assignment: CDR1 MGHRA and CDR2 YSYEKL. The junction had 7 bases not matched to a gene; V was cut back by 2 bases and J by 5 bases. This CDR3 comprises 16 residues. CDR3 bases: TGCGCCAGCAGCCAAATGGGGCGGGGGGGCCACAATGAGCAGTTCTTC. Its protein product is CASSQMGRGGHNEQFF.

CDR3 residues: CASSLGAGTAEAFF. The CDR3 DNA is TGCGCCAGCAGCTTGGGGGCCGGGACAGCTGAAGCTTTCTTT. The chain employs TRBV5-1 and TRBJ1-1; 7 nucleotides agree with TRBD1. There are 14 residues in the CDR3. Germline assignment: CDR1 SGHRS and CDR2 YFSETQ. Trimming cost V 0 bases and J 6 bases; bases outside gene matches: 5.

The chain has TRBV5-6 and TRBJ1-5; possibly TRBD1 for D (6 bases). The CDR3 consists of 16 residues. The germline CDR1 and CDR2 sequences are SGHDT and YYEEEE. Trimming took off 4 bases at V and 3 bases at J, with 17 bases between the two ends. This CDR3 reads CASSPPQHRANQPQHF. The DNA of the CDR3 is TGTGCCAGCAGCCCACCTCAACACAGGGCCAATCAGCCCCAGCATTTT.

The chain joins TRBV11-2 to TRBJ1-6; no firm D call. The CDR3 has 14 amino acids. The germline CDR1 and CDR2 sequences are SGHAT and FQNNGV. Between the trimmed V and J ends, which lost 6 bases and 7 bases, there was a span of 13 bases. CDR3 in DNA: TGTGCCAGCAGACGCTCCATGGAAAATTCACCCCTCCACTTT. It yields the protein CASRRSMENSPLHF.

This clone appeared once. The rearrangement uses TRBV28 and TRBJ1-3, with TRBD1 as a possible D gene (5 bases). Germline CDR1 is MDHEN and CDR2 is SYDVKM. Trimming pared 3 bases from V and 2 bases from J, leaving 14 bases between. This CDR3 spans 16 amino acids. The CDR3 reads CASSLSGAATGNTIYF. The DNA for the CDR3 is TGTGCCAGCAGTTTGTCCGGGGCGGCGACTGGAAACACCATATATTTT.

J is TRBJ1-6 and V is TRBV15; D gene uncertain. This CDR3 is 14 amino acids long. The germline V and J ends were trimmed by 0 bases and 10 bases, with 10 bases remaining between them. Germline assignment: CDR1 LNHNV and CDR2 YYDKDF (reference sequence). The CDR3 loop reads CATSRDDRESPLHF. The CDR3 region has the DNA TGTGCCACCAGCAGAGATGATCGGGAATCACCCCTCCACTTT.

The rearrangement joins TRBV19 to TRBJ2-1; D not resolved. Germline CDR1 LNHDA, CDR2 SQIVND (reference sequence). Between the trimmed V and J ends, which lost 0 bases and 6 bases, there was a span of 15 bases. The CDR3 extends over 16 amino acids. CDR3 amino acids: CASSIDRTRESNEQFF. The CDR3 DNA follows: TGTGCCAGTAGTATAGATAGGACCCGCGAGAGCAATGAGCAGTTCTTC.

On this clone itself: It differs at one base from a far larger clone, so likely a read error. The rearrangement links TRBV19 to TRBJ1-6; no clear D. Trimming took 4 bases from V and 7 from J, leaving 5 bases between them. The CDR3 contains 12 residues. Germline CDR1 is LNHDA and CDR2 is SQIVND (reference sequence). CDR3 in DNA: TGTGCCAGTAGTACTCAGAATTCACCCCTCCACTTT. This translates into CASSTQNSPLHF.

The J gene is TRBJ1-1, the V gene TRBV5-1, with D maybe TRBD1 (6 bases). The CDR3 is 13 amino acids. The germline V gene encodes CDR1 SGHRS and CDR2 YFSETQ. Trimming stripped 2 bases from V and 10 bases from J, with 15 bases between. The CDR3 DNA follows: TGCGCCAGCAGCTTAACGGGGGCGCAGGCAGCTTTCTTT. Translating gives CASSLTGAQAAFF.

J is TRBJ2-1 and V is TRBV11-3; D is unresolved. Germline loops: CDR1 SGHNT, CDR2 YENEEA. This CDR3 spans 15 amino acids. Trimming left V 5 bases short and J 9 bases short, with 20 bases between. The CDR3 sequence is CASSRRMLDVGEQFF. In DNA form, the CDR3 reads TGTGCCAGCAGCCGTCGAATGTTGGACGTGGGTGAGCAGTTCTTC.

In its sample, this clone was seen a few times. The genes are TRBV27 and TRBJ1-2; a possible D gene is TRBD1 (5 bases). CDR1 is MNHEY and CDR2 is SMNVEV in the germline V gene (reference sequence). This CDR3 is 14 amino acids long. The V end was cut by 1 base, the J end by 4 bases, with 10 bases between. This CDR3 is CASSLWGSSYGYTF. The CDR3 DNA sequence: TGTGCCAGCAGTTTATGGGGCAGCTCCTATGGCTACACCTTC.